These 13 T cell receptor beta chains were all obtained from the same sample, sequenced in a study of T cells in localized non-small cell lung cancer (TCRdb year 2020). The library relied on the immunoSEQ multiplex PCR assay. What TCRdb holds here is the immuneACCESS table cut down to in-frame rearrangements. Part of the clones is not present; checked against another copy, under half of the missing clones reflect an unresolved V gene, and the others are unexplained. This sample lists roughly 61,000 clones; 80% to 90% were detected once. 4.7% of the sample is held by the ten biggest clonotypes. The sample consisted of PBMCs, taken before any cancer treatment. The receptors shown here come from a man aged 40 to 75 with stage II lung adenocarcinoma.

The chain uses TRBV19 and TRBJ2-7, with D tentatively TRBD1 (6 bases). The CDR3 totals 12 residues. V gave up 10 bases and J gave up 2 bases, with 12 bases separating them. Germline CDR1 is LNHDA and CDR2 is SQIVND (reference sequence). The CDR3 reads CATSTGTYEQYF. CDR3 in DNA: TGTGCCACCTCGACAGGTACCTACGAGCAGTACTTC.

This clone has a single count. CDR3 sequence (DNA): TGTGCCAGCAGTGGGGGACAGCTCTATGGCTACACCTTC. Protein product: CASSGGQLYGYTF. This chain links TRBV5-6 with TRBJ1-2; 7 bases line up with TRBD1. This CDR3 spans 13 amino acids. Germline-derived CDR1 and CDR2 are SGHDT and YYEEEE. V lost 5 bases, J lost 4 bases, and 5 bases stayed unmatched.

The rearrangement joins TRBV6-5 to TRBJ2-1; TRBD2 might be the D (5 bases). This CDR3 spans 13 amino acids. The germline gives CDR1 MNHEY, CDR2 SVGAGI. V was clipped by 5 bases and J by 12 bases, with 17 bases between them. CDR3 DNA: TGTGCCAGCAGTCAAGGACGCGAGGGTCGGCAGTTCTTC. Translation gives CASSQGREGRQFF.

This sequence joins TRBV10-3 and TRBJ2-7, with TRBD2 matching over 14 bases. This CDR3 has 18 residues. The germline V gene has CDR1 ENHRY and CDR2 SYGVKD. The ends lost 3 bases at V and 1 base at J; junction bases unmatched: 8. The CDR3 DNA follows: TGTGCCATCAGTGATCCCGGACTAGCGGGAGGAGGGTCCTACGAGCAGTACTTC. Protein sequence: CAISDPGLAGGGSYEQYF.

This clone was seen a few times. The chain links TRBV18 to TRBJ2-3; the D gene could be TRBD1 or TRBD2 (6 bases each). Trimming took 1 base from V and 3 from J, leaving 20 bases between them. This CDR3 region has 18 residues. CDR1 is KGHSH and CDR2 is LQKENI in the germline V gene. CDR3 loop: CASSPLKRGTLGTDTQYF. CDR3 nucleotide sequence: TGTGCCAGCTCACCACTAAAACGCGGGACATTGGGGACAGATACGCAGTATTTT.

The chain carries TRBV7-9 and TRBJ2-7, with D perhaps matching TRBD2 (5 bases). V gave up 6 bases and J gave up 0 bases, with 18 bases separating them. The CDR3 sequence is 16 residues long. Germline values: CDR1 SEHNR, CDR2 FQNEAQ (reference sequence). The CDR3 region has the DNA TGTGCCAGCAGTTGGTGGGAAGCGGAGAGCTCCTACGAGCAGTACTTC. Protein product: CASSWWEAESSYEQYF.

This clone was detected a few times. The chain combines TRBV10-3 with TRBJ2-2; 7 bases line up with TRBD2. The CDR3 length is 12 residues. V shed 8 bases, J shed 3 bases, and the junction held 0 bases outside the gene matches. The germline V gene encodes CDR1 ENHRY and CDR2 SYGVKD. The CDR3 sequence: CAIRGDTGELFF. The CDR3 coding sequence is TGTGCCATCCGGGGGGACACCGGGGAGCTGTTTTTT.

The V gene is TRBV7-2, the J gene TRBJ1-2, with D hard to call. CDR1 SGHTA and CDR2 FQGNSA come from the germline V gene. The ends were cut back, 3 bases at V and 7 bases at J, with 6 bases in the middle. The CDR3 contains 11 residues. Here the CDR3 reads CASSLSIGYTF. DNA for the CDR3: TGTGCCAGCAGCTTGTCCATTGGCTACACCTTC.

This clone turned up a few times. The chain uses TRBV6-1 and TRBJ1-2, with a tentative D call TRBD1 (5 bases). V was cut by 2 bases and J by 8 bases, with 18 bases left in between. This CDR3 has 15 amino acids. Germline assignment: CDR1 MNHNS and CDR2 SASEGT. CDR3 region: CASSELRGGMRGYTF. The CDR3 nucleotides are TGTGCCAGCAGTGAACTAAGGGGAGGAATGCGGGGCTACACCTTC.

The chain combines TRBV29-1 with TRBJ2-3; either TRBD1 or TRBD2 may supply D (6 bases each). The germline V gene has CDR1 SQVTM and CDR2 ANQGSEA. The V gene lost 4 bases and the J gene lost 0 bases, with 14 bases spanning the gap. The CDR3 consists of 15 residues. As DNA, the CDR3 is TGCAGCGTTGCCGGGGGCGCCCCGAGCACAGATACGCAGTATTTT. Amino acids: CSVAGGAPSTDTQYF.

The CDR3: CASSSPGQGGNEKLFF. CDR3 nucleotides: TGCGCCAGCAGCTCCCCCGGACAGGGGGGGAATGAAAAACTGTTTTTT. V and J are TRBV5-1 and TRBJ1-4, with 10 bases aligning to TRBD1. V shed 3 bases and J 5 bases; nucleotides not matched to a gene: 7. The CDR3 runs to 16 residues. Germline V gives CDR1 SGHRS, CDR2 YFSETQ.

The chain has TRBV7-2 and TRBJ2-7; D remains unclear. Trimming left V 1 base short and J 7 bases short, with 8 bases between. Germline lookup yields CDR1 SGHTA and CDR2 FQGNSA. The CDR3 sequence is 12 residues long. The CDR3 nucleotides read TGTGCCAGCAGCTTAGTCTTTAGGGAGCAGTACTTC. Its protein product is CASSLVFREQYF.

The chain links TRBV7-2 to TRBJ2-7, with TRBD1 matching 7 bases. Germline V gene lookup returns CDR1 SGHTA and CDR2 FQGNSA. The CDR3 covers 16 residues. V was pared by 3 bases and J by 0 bases, with 8 bases of the junction left unmatched. The CDR3 spells CASSFWTGPSSYEQYF. The DNA for the CDR3 is TGTGCCAGCAGCTTTTGGACAGGCCCTAGCTCCTACGAGCAGTACTTC. Combining the CDR3 with reference TRBV7-2 and TRBJ2-7 gives the whole variable domain GAGVSQSPSNKVTEKGKDVELRCDPISGHTALYWYRQSLGQGLEFLIYFQGNSAPDKSGLPSDRFSAERTGGSVSTLTIQRTQQEDSAVYLCASSFWTGPSSYEQYFGPGTRLTVT.